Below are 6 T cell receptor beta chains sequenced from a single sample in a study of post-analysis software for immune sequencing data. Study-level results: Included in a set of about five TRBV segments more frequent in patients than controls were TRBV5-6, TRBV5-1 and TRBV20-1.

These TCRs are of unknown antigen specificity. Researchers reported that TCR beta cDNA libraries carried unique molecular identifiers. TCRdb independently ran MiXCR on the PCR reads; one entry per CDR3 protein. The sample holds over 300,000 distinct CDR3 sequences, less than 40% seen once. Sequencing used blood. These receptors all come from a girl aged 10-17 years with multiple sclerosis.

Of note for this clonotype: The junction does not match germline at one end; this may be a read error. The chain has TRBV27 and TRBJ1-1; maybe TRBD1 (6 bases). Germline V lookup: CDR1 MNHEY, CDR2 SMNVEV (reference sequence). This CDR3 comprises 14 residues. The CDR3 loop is CAGSSGGGVTEAFF. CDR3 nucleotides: TGTGCCGGCAGCTCTGGGGGCGGGGTCACTGAAGCTTTCTTT.

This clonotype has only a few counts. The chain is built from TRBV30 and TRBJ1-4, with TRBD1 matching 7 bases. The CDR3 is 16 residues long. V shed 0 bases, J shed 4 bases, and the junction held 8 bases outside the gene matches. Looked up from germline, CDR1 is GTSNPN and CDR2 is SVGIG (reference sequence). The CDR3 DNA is TGTGCCTGGAGTGTCCGAACAGGGGTAGTTAATGAAAAACTGTTTTTT. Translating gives CAWSVRTGVVNEKLFF.

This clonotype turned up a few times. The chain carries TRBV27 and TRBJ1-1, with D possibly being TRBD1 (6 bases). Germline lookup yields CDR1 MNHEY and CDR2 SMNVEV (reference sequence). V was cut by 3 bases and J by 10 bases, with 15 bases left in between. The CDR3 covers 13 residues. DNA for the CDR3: TGTGCCAGCAGTTTGGCACAGGGCGTCGGAGCTTTCTTT. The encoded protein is CASSLAQGVGAFF.

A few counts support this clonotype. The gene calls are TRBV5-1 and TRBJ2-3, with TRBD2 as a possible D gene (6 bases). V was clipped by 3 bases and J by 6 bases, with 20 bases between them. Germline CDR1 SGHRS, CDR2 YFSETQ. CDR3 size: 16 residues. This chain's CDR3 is CASSSLDSSVGDTQYF. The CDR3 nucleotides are TGCGCCAGCAGCTCCCTCGACTCTAGCGTCGGGGATACGCAGTATTTT.

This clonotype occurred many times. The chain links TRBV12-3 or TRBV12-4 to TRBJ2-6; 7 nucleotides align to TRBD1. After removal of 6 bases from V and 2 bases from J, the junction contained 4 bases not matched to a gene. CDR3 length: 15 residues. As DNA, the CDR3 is TGTGCCAGCAGCCCCGACAGGGCTGGGGCCAACGTCCTGACTTTC. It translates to CASSPDRAGANVLTF.

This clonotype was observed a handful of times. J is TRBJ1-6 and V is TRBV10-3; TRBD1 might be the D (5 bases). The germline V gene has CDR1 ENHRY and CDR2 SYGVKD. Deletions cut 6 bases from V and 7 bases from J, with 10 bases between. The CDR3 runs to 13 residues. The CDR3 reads CAIRGTANSPLHF. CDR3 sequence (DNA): TGTGCCATCAGGGGGACGGCGAATTCACCCCTCCACTTT.